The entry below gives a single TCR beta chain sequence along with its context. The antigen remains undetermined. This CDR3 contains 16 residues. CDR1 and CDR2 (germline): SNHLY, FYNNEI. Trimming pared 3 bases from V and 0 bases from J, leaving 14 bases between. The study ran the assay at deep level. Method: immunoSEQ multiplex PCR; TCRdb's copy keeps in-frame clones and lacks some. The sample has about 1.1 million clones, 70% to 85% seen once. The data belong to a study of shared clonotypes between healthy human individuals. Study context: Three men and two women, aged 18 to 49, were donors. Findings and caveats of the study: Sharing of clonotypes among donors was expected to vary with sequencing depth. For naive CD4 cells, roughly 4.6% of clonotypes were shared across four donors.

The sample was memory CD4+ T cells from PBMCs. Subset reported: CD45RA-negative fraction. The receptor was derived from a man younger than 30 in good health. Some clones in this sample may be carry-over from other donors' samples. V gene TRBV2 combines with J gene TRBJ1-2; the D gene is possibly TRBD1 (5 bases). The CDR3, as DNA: TGTGCCAGCAGTGAGTTTTTGGGGCGAGCTAACTATGGCTACACCTTC. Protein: CASSEFLGRANYGYTF. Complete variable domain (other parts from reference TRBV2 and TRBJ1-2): EPEVTQTPSHQVTQMGQEVILRCVPISNHLYFYWYRQILGQKVEFLVSFYNNEISEKSEIFDDQFSVERPDGSNFTLKIRSTKLEDSAMYFCASSEFLGRANYGYTFGSGTRLTVV.